This T cell receptor (beta chain) is from a study of chemoradiotherapy in HPV16-positive cancers. Clones were read by immunoSEQ multiplex PCR, and TCRdb kept only the in-frame ones, dropping some. This table holds 990 or so clones, approximately 74% found once. The CDR3 consists of 14 residues. Germline-derived CDR1 and CDR2 are SGHVS and FNYEAQ. The junction had 4 bases not matched to a gene; V was cut back by 2 bases and J by 5 bases. V usage is TRBV7-6 and J usage is TRBJ2-5, with 8 bases lining up with TRBD2. This TCR came from a human donor with HPV-associated anogenital cancer. The specimen was tumor tissue, collected from a patient who underwent chemoradiotherapy. The CDR3 bases are TGTGCCAGCAGCTTAATAGCGGGGATGGAGACCCAGTACTTC. Encoded protein: CASSLIAGMETQYF.